The rows below give T cell receptor beta chains drawn from one sample of a study of cytomegalovirus exposure and HLA in healthy donors. Method: immunoSEQ multiplex PCR; TCRdb's copy keeps in-frame clones and lacks some. Altogether 150,000 or so clones are present, roughly 80% being singletons, with the ten largest covering approximately 2.3%. The sequenced sample consisted of PBMCs. Receptors were obtained from a man younger than 45 in good health and CMV-seropositive. Both conserved end residues are part of each CDR3. The D gene is left open where the match is weak. Where a row states a size, it is once, few, many or the class of an expanded clone; other rows omit it.

CDR3 DNA: TGTGCCAGCTCACCACCGAGCAGAAACACCATATATTTT
CDR3 protein: CASSPPSRNTIYF
J gene: TRBJ1-3
D gene: NA
V gene: TRBV18
clone size: NA

CDR3 DNA: TGTGCCAGCAGCTTAGGGGGACTAGCGGGGCCCACAGATACGCAGTATTTT
CDR3 protein: CASSLGGLAGPTDTQYF
J gene: TRBJ2-3
D gene: TRBD2
V gene: TRBV7-2
clone size: once

CDR3 DNA: TGTGCCAGCAGCTTACCAGGGGATTCTGAAGCTTTCTTT
CDR3 protein: CASSLPGDSEAFF
J gene: TRBJ1-1
D gene: NA
V gene: TRBV7-8
clone size: NA

CDR3 DNA: TGTGCCAGTACCACTTCTCTAGCGGGGCTCAATGAGCAGTTCTTC
CDR3 protein: CASTTSLAGLNEQFF
J gene: TRBJ2-1
D gene: TRBD2
V gene: TRBV19
clone size: once

CDR3 DNA: TGTGCCAGCAGCCCCCGCGGTAGCGGGGGGGCGGAGACCCAGTACTTC
CDR3 protein: CASSPRGSGGAETQYF
J gene: TRBJ2-5
D gene: TRBD2
V gene: TRBV25-1
clone size: NA

CDR3 DNA: TGTGCCAGTAGTATTGATGGGATGGGGGCCCGAACCTTC
CDR3 protein: CASSIDGMGARTF
J gene: TRBJ1-2
D gene: NA
V gene: TRBV19
clone size: NA

CDR3 DNA: TGTGCCAGCAGCGTAGCGACGGACAGGGGGCCCACAGATACGCAGTATTTT
CDR3 protein: CASSVATDRGPTDTQYF
J gene: TRBJ2-3
D gene: TRBD1
V gene: TRBV9
clone size: NA

CDR3 DNA: TGTGCCAGCAGGGCTAGCGGGGGGGCCTACAATGAGCAGTTCTTC
CDR3 protein: CASRASGGAYNEQFF
J gene: TRBJ2-1
D gene: TRBD2
V gene: TRBV2
clone size: NA

CDR3 DNA: TGTGCCAGCAGCCTTTACAGGGGGCCTCGGGGTGGTTCACCCCTCCACTTT
CDR3 protein: CASSLYRGPRGGSPLHF
J gene: TRBJ1-6
D gene: TRBD1
V gene: TRBV5-6
clone size: NA

CDR3 DNA: TGCGCCAGCAGCCAAGGGGACAGGGGCAGGAACACTGAAGCTTTCTTT
CDR3 protein: CASSQGDRGRNTEAFF
J gene: TRBJ1-1
D gene: TRBD1
V gene: TRBV4-3
clone size: few

CDR3 DNA: TGTGCCAGCAGCTTAGAGGCCTCGGGGAACACCATATATTTT
CDR3 protein: CASSLEASGNTIYF
J gene: TRBJ1-3
D gene: NA
V gene: TRBV11-2
clone size: NA

CDR3 DNA: TGCAGTGCCCCGGGTGGGTTCTTC
CDR3 protein: CSAPGGFF
J gene: TRBJ2-1
D gene: NA
V gene: TRBV20-1
clone size: NA

CDR3 DNA: TGTGCCACCAGCAGAGAAGCATTTGCCTACGAGCAGTACTTC
CDR3 protein: CATSREAFAYEQYF
J gene: TRBJ2-7
D gene: NA
V gene: TRBV15
clone size: NA

CDR3 DNA: TGTGCCAGCACCCGGGACAGGGGGAAGGATACGCAGTATTTT
CDR3 protein: CASTRDRGKDTQYF
J gene: TRBJ2-3
D gene: TRBD1
V gene: TRBV6-5
clone size: NA

CDR3 DNA: TGTGCCAGCAGTGTCCACTACGAGCAGTACTTC
CDR3 protein: CASSVHYEQYF
J gene: TRBJ2-7
D gene: NA
V gene: TRBV6-1
clone size: few

CDR3 DNA: TGTGCCTGGAGTGTACTCAGGGGGAACACCGGGGAGCTGTTTTTT
CDR3 protein: CAWSVLRGNTGELFF
J gene: TRBJ2-2
D gene: NA
V gene: TRBV30
clone size: NA

CDR3 DNA: TGTGCCAGCAGCTTAGCGGGGGGGCCCTCCTACGAGCAGTACTTC
CDR3 protein: CASSLAGGPSYEQYF
J gene: TRBJ2-7
D gene: NA
V gene: TRBV7-2
clone size: NA

CDR3 DNA: TGTGCCAGCAGCGTAGGGCCCGGAAGGGGGGGCCAAGAGACCCAGTACTTC
CDR3 protein: CASSVGPGRGGQETQYF
J gene: TRBJ2-5
D gene: NA
V gene: TRBV9
clone size: once

CDR3 DNA: TGTGCCAGCACAATTCAGGGGGCGGGGACCGGGGAGCTGTTTTTT
CDR3 protein: CASTIQGAGTGELFF
J gene: TRBJ2-2
D gene: TRBD1
V gene: TRBV6-5
clone size: NA

CDR3 DNA: TGCAGCGGGCGGGACAGGGCGAATGGCTACACCTTC
CDR3 protein: CSGRDRANGYTF
J gene: TRBJ1-2
D gene: TRBD1
V gene: TRBV29-1
clone size: few

CDR3 DNA: TGTGCCAGCAGTTCGGACACCCATTCCTACGAGCAGTACTTC
CDR3 protein: CASSSDTHSYEQYF
J gene: TRBJ2-7
D gene: NA
V gene: TRBV27
clone size: NA

CDR3 DNA: TGTGCTAGCAGCCCCACGACGGGTACCTACGAGCAGTACTTC
CDR3 protein: CASSPTTGTYEQYF
J gene: TRBJ2-7
D gene: NA
V gene: TRBV7-7
clone size: NA

CDR3 DNA: TGTGCCAGCAGCAAAGATAGGACTCCCTTGAACACTGAAGCTTTCTTT
CDR3 protein: CASSKDRTPLNTEAFF
J gene: TRBJ1-1
D gene: NA
V gene: TRBV21-1
clone size: once

CDR3 DNA: TGCGCCAGCAGCCTCAGTCAGGGGAACACCGGGGAGCTGTTTTTT
CDR3 protein: CASSLSQGNTGELFF
J gene: TRBJ2-2
D gene: NA
V gene: TRBV5-1
clone size: NA

CDR3 DNA: TGTGCCAGCAGCTTTGATGGGGGGAACGGCTACACCTTC
CDR3 protein: CASSFDGGNGYTF
J gene: TRBJ1-2
D gene: NA
V gene: TRBV11-2
clone size: NA

CDR3 DNA: TGCAGCGTTGAAGGCAGGGGGCAGACCGGGGAGCTGTTTTTT
CDR3 protein: CSVEGRGQTGELFF
J gene: TRBJ2-2
D gene: TRBD1
V gene: TRBV29-1
clone size: NA

CDR3 DNA: TGTGCCAGCAGCCGAGGCCTCGTTTTAGATGAAAAACTGTTTTTT
CDR3 protein: CASSRGLVLDEKLFF
J gene: TRBJ1-4
D gene: NA
V gene: TRBV5-5
clone size: NA

CDR3 DNA: TGTGCCAGCAGCTTGGCACAGGGCCACGAGCAGTACTTC
CDR3 protein: CASSLAQGHEQYF
J gene: TRBJ2-7
D gene: NA
V gene: TRBV5-5
clone size: NA

CDR3 DNA: TGTGCCAGCGCCCGAACGGGCACTGAAGCTTTCTTT
CDR3 protein: CASARTGTEAFF
J gene: TRBJ1-1
D gene: NA
V gene: TRBV9
clone size: NA

CDR3 DNA: TGTGCCAGCAGCCAAGATGCCCGTGGTAGCGGGGGGGAGACCCAGTACTTC
CDR3 protein: CASSQDARGSGGETQYF
J gene: TRBJ2-5
D gene: TRBD2
V gene: TRBV4-2
clone size: NA

CDR3 DNA: TGCGCCAGCAGCCAAGATTTCGGACAGGGGGCTCATGAGCAGTTCTTC
CDR3 protein: CASSQDFGQGAHEQFF
J gene: TRBJ2-1
D gene: TRBD1
V gene: TRBV4-3
clone size: once

CDR3 DNA: TGTGCCAGCAGCAAAGCGAGGGGGCACGGCTACACCTTC
CDR3 protein: CASSKARGHGYTF
J gene: TRBJ1-2
D gene: NA
V gene: TRBV21-1
clone size: NA

CDR3 DNA: TGCGCCAGCAGCCCGAGGGCAGGGGTATCTGGGGCCAACGTCCTGACTTTC
CDR3 protein: CASSPRAGVSGANVLTF
J gene: TRBJ2-6
D gene: NA
V gene: TRBV5-1
clone size: NA

CDR3 DNA: TGTGCCAGCCCTGGGACAGGGGTCAATCAGCCCCAGCATTTT
CDR3 protein: CASPGTGVNQPQHF
J gene: TRBJ1-5
D gene: TRBD1
V gene: TRBV2
clone size: NA

CDR3 DNA: TGTGCCAGCAGCGTCACCAGGGAGGTCTCGATTGGCTACACCTTC
CDR3 protein: CASSVTREVSIGYTF
J gene: TRBJ1-2
D gene: NA
V gene: TRBV7-9
clone size: NA

CDR3 DNA: TGTGCCAGCAGCTTCCAGGGGCTGAACACTGAAGCTTTCTTT
CDR3 protein: CASSFQGLNTEAFF
J gene: TRBJ1-1
D gene: NA
V gene: TRBV6-5
clone size: NA

CDR3 DNA: TGTGCCAGCAACAACAGGGGGTACAACAATCAGCCCCAGCATTTT
CDR3 protein: CASNNRGYNNQPQHF
J gene: TRBJ1-5
D gene: TRBD1
V gene: TRBV2
clone size: NA

CDR3 DNA: TGTGCCAGCTCCCCTCCGGGACAGGGGAATGAAAAACTGTTTTTT
CDR3 protein: CASSPPGQGNEKLFF
J gene: TRBJ1-4
D gene: TRBD1
V gene: TRBV18
clone size: NA

CDR3 DNA: TGCGCCAGCAGCCAAGTTGAGGGGGGCAATCAGCCCCAGCATTTT
CDR3 protein: CASSQVEGGNQPQHF
J gene: TRBJ1-5
D gene: NA
V gene: TRBV4-1
clone size: once

CDR3 DNA: TGTGCCAGCAGGCCCGGACAGCTCACTAATGAAAAACTGTTTTTT
CDR3 protein: CASRPGQLTNEKLFF
J gene: TRBJ1-4
D gene: NA
V gene: TRBV9
clone size: NA

CDR3 DNA: TGTGCCAGCAGTGACGGGACTAGCGGGTTAGCCACAGATACGCAGTATTTT
CDR3 protein: CASSDGTSGLATDTQYF
J gene: TRBJ2-3
D gene: TRBD2
V gene: TRBV2
clone size: NA

CDR3 DNA: TGCGCCAGCAGCCAGGAGTCCGTCCCCCACTATGGCTACACCTTC
CDR3 protein: CASSQESVPHYGYTF
J gene: TRBJ1-2
D gene: NA
V gene: TRBV4-3
clone size: NA

CDR3 DNA: TGTGCCAGCAGGGGGCAGGGTCAAGAGACCCAGTACTTC
CDR3 protein: CASRGQGQETQYF
J gene: TRBJ2-5
D gene: NA
V gene: TRBV6-4
clone size: NA

CDR3 DNA: TGCGCCAGCAGCCAAGACTCATTAGCGGGGGGAAAGATCTACGAGCAGTACTTC
CDR3 protein: CASSQDSLAGGKIYEQYF
J gene: TRBJ2-7
D gene: TRBD2
V gene: TRBV4-3
clone size: few

CDR3 DNA: TGTGCCAGCAGCCGGGACTCCGGCACAGATACGCAGTATTTT
CDR3 protein: CASSRDSGTDTQYF
J gene: TRBJ2-3
D gene: NA
V gene: TRBV6-4
clone size: NA

CDR3 DNA: TGTGCCAGTAGTATCAGGACTGGCTACCCAGATACGCAGTATTTT
CDR3 protein: CASSIRTGYPDTQYF
J gene: TRBJ2-3
D gene: NA
V gene: TRBV19
clone size: NA

CDR3 DNA: TGTGCCAGTAGTATAGAGGGGACTAGCACAGATACGCAGTATTTT
CDR3 protein: CASSIEGTSTDTQYF
J gene: TRBJ2-3
D gene: NA
V gene: TRBV19
clone size: NA

CDR3 DNA: TGTGCCAGCAGTGAAGTTAACTCGGGCAGGGCTAATTCACCCCTCCACTTT
CDR3 protein: CASSEVNSGRANSPLHF
J gene: TRBJ1-6
D gene: NA
V gene: TRBV2
clone size: NA

CDR3 DNA: TGTGCAAGTCGCGCTGGGGACAGCCTCTACTATGGCTACACCTTC
CDR3 protein: CASRAGDSLYYGYTF
J gene: TRBJ1-2
D gene: NA
V gene: TRBV12-2
clone size: NA

CDR3 DNA: TGTGCCATCAGGTCCTCCGGGAGCCAAGAGACCCAGTACTTC
CDR3 protein: CAIRSSGSQETQYF
J gene: TRBJ2-5
D gene: NA
V gene: TRBV10-3
clone size: NA

CDR3 DNA: TGTGCCAGCCAGGCTAGCGGGGGGGGAGCTGCCGAGCAGTACTTC
CDR3 protein: CASQASGGGAAEQYF
J gene: TRBJ2-7
D gene: TRBD2
V gene: TRBV2
clone size: NA

CDR3 DNA: TGTGCCAGCAGCTTAGAAGACAGGGGGGACACTGAAGCTTTCTTT
CDR3 protein: CASSLEDRGDTEAFF
J gene: TRBJ1-1
D gene: TRBD1
V gene: TRBV7-9
clone size: NA

CDR3 DNA: TGCAGCGTTGTGGTGAGCCGGCGACTAGTAAAGAACACTGAAGCTTTCTTT
CDR3 protein: CSVVVSRRLVKNTEAFF
J gene: TRBJ1-1
D gene: NA
V gene: TRBV29-1
clone size: NA

CDR3 DNA: TGCAGCGTTGAAGAGGGCAATGGCTACACCTTC
CDR3 protein: CSVEEGNGYTF
J gene: TRBJ1-2
D gene: NA
V gene: TRBV29-1
clone size: NA

CDR3 DNA: TGTGCCAGCAGCCCGGGGGGGGTAGGTGGCAATCAGCCCCAGCATTTT
CDR3 protein: CASSPGGVGGNQPQHF
J gene: TRBJ1-5
D gene: NA
V gene: TRBV11-2
clone size: NA

CDR3 DNA: TGTGCCAGCAGCGTAACAGGGGTCTCACCCCTCCACTTT
CDR3 protein: CASSVTGVSPLHF
J gene: TRBJ1-6
D gene: TRBD1
V gene: TRBV7-2
clone size: few

CDR3 DNA: TGTGCCAGCAACCAGTACAGGGGCGAGCAGTACTTC
CDR3 protein: CASNQYRGEQYF
J gene: TRBJ2-7
D gene: TRBD1
V gene: TRBV6-5
clone size: few

CDR3 DNA: TGTGCCAGCAGTAATCTCAGGGGGCATGGAAACACCATATATTTT
CDR3 protein: CASSNLRGHGNTIYF
J gene: TRBJ1-3
D gene: TRBD1
V gene: TRBV6-5
clone size: NA

CDR3 DNA: TGTGCCAGCAGCCAGGGGGGTTATATAACGGCCAAAAACATTCAGTACTTC
CDR3 protein: CASSQGGYITAKNIQYF
J gene: TRBJ2-4
D gene: NA
V gene: TRBV11-1
clone size: NA

CDR3 DNA: TGCGCCAGCAGCCAAGATATGGGGGGGGCTAATGAAAAACTGTTTTTT
CDR3 protein: CASSQDMGGANEKLFF
J gene: TRBJ1-4
D gene: NA
V gene: TRBV4-3
clone size: NA